The following is a T cell receptor (beta chain) sequence with its context. Other DNA sequences of this sample code for an identical CDR3. The data were produced by immunoSEQ multiplex PCR, yet TCRdb's version contains in-frame clones alone and is incomplete. Of tens of thousands of clones in the sample, around 80% were seen once. This entry belongs to a study of blood T cell repertoires in COVID-19. Whole-study context: COVID-19 samples from acute and convalescent phases originated in the United States, Italy and Spain. PBMCs, B-cell-depleted T cells, or T cells provided the cDNA or gDNA that made up the material.

CDR1 SEHNR and CDR2 FQNEAQ come from the germline V gene (reference sequence). Trimming shortened V by 5 bases and J by 0 bases, and 9 bases separated the two germline ends. The length of the CDR3 is 14 residues. The sequence was collected from a woman older than 75 with active or convalescent COVID-19. Sequenced: peripheral blood. The chain recombines TRBV7-9 with TRBJ2-3; D not resolved. DNA of the CDR3: TGTGCCAGCAGCCCTCAGATTAGCACAGATACGCAGTATTTT. Its translation: CASSPQISTDTQYF.